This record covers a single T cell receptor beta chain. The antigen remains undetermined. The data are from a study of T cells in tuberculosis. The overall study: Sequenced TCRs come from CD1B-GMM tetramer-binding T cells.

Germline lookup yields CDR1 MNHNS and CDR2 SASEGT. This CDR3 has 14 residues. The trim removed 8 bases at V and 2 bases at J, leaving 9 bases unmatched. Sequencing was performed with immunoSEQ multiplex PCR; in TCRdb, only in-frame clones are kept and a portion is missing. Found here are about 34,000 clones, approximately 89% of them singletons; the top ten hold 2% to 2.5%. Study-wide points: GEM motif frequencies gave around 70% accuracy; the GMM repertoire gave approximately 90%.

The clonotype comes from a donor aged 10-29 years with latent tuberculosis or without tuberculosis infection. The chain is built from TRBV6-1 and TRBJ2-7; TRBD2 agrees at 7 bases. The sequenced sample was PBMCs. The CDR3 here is CASVPGGAPYEQYF. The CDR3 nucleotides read TGTGCCAGCGTGCCGGGGGGAGCACCCTACGAGCAGTACTTC.